This paragraph reports one T cell receptor (beta chain). Its specificity is not known. Profiling relied on immunoSEQ multiplex PCR, and the TCRdb table lists in-frame clones only, not all of them. The data hold approximately 74,000 clones, with roughly 89% observed a single time. Germline assignment: CDR1 SGHTA and CDR2 FQGTGA. The CDR3 length is 13 residues. V dropped 3 bases and J dropped 3 bases, with 5 bases sitting between them. This record belongs to a study of T cell responses to AZD1222 COVID-19 vaccine. Findings of the study overall: Repertoire sampling was restricted to post-peak T cell response timepoints. In a largely white British group with more females than males, clonal diversity was possibly underestimated.

The sample consisted of peripheral blood, taken on day 0 of AZD1222 vaccination. V is TRBV7-3 and J is TRBJ2-2; D is uncertain. The TCR sequence derives from an adult in good health. DNA for the CDR3: TGTGCCAGCAGCTTGGTCGACACCGGGGAGCTGTTTTTT. It is translated as CASSLVDTGELFF.